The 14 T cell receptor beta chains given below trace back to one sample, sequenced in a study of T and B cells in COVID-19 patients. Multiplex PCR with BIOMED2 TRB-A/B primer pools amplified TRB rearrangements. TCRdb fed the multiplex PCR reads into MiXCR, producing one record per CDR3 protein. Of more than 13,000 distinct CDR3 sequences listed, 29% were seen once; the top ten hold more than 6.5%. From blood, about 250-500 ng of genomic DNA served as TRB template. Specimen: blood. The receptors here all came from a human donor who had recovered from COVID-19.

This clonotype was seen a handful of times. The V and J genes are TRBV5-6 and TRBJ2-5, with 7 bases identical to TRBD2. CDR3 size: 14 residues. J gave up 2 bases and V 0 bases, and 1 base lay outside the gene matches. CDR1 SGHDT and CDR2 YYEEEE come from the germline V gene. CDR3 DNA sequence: TGTGCCAGCAGCTTGGGGGGGGGACAAGAGACCCAGTACTTC. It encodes CASSLGGGQETQYF.

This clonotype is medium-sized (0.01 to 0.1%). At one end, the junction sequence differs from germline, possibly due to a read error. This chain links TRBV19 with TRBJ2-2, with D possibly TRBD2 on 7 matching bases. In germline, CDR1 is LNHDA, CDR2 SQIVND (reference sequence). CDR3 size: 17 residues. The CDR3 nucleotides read TGTGCCAGTAGTATAGATCCTGGGGGGGCGAACGCCGGGGAGCTGTTTTTT. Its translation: CASSIDPGGANAGELFF.

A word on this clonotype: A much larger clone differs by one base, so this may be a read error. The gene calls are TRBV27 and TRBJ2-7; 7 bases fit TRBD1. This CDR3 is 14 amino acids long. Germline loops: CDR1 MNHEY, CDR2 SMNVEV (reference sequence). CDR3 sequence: CTSSQRQGPYEQYF. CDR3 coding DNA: TGTACCAGCAGCCAGAGACAGGGACCCTACGAGCAGTACTTC.

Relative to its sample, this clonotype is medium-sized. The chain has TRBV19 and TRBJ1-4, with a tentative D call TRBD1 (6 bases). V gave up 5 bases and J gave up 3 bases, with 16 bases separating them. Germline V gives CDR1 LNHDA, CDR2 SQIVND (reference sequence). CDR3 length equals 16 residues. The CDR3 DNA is TGTGCCAGTAGTGCCCGACAGGTTGGGGCTAATGAAAAACTGTTTTTT. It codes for CASSARQVGANEKLFF. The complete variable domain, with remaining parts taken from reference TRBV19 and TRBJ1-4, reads DGGITQSPKYLFRKEGQNVTLSCEQNLNHDAMYWYRQDPGQGLRLIYYSQIVNDFQKGDIAEGYSVSREKKESFPLTVTSAQKNPTAFYLCASSARQVGANEKLFFGSGTQLSVL.

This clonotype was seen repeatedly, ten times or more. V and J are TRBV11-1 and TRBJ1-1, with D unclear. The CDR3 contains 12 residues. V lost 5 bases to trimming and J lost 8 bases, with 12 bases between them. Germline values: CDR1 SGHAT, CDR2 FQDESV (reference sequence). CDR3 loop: CASSKASHEAFF. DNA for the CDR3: TGTGCCAGCAGCAAAGCGTCGCACGAAGCTTTCTTT.

CDR3 bases: TGTGCCAGCAGCTTTTTTAAGGGACCCAACACCGGGGAGCTGTTTTTT. Translated, it gives CASSFFKGPNTGELFF. The V and J genes are TRBV11-1 and TRBJ2-2; D may be TRBD1 or TRBD2 (5 bases each). Trimming left V 3 bases short and J 2 bases short, with 13 bases between. CDR3 length: 16 residues. From germline, CDR1 is SGHAT and CDR2 FQDESV (reference sequence).

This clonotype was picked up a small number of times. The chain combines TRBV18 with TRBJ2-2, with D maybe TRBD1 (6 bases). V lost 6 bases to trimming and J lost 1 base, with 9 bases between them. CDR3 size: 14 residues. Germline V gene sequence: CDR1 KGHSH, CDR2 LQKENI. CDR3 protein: CASSGTLNTGELFF. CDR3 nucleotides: TGTGCCAGCTCCGGGACATTGAACACCGGGGAGCTGTTTTTT. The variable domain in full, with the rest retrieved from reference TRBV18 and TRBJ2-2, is NAGVMQNPRHLVRRRGQEARLRCSPMKGHSHVYWYRQLPEEGLKFMVYLQKENIIDESGMPKERFSAEFPKEGPSILRIQQVVRGDSAAYFCASSGTLNTGELFFGEGSRLTVL.

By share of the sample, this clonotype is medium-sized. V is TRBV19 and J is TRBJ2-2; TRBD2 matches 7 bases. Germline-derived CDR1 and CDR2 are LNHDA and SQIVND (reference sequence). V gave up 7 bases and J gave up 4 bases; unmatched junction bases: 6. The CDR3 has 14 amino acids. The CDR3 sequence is CASNQPGGTGELFF. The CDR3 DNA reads TGTGCCAGTAACCAGCCGGGGGGCACCGGGGAGCTGTTTTTT.

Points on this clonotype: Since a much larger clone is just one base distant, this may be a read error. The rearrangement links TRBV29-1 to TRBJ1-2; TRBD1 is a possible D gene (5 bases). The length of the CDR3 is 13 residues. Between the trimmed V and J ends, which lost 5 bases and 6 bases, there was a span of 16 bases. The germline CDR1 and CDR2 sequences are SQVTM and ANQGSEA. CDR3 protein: CSVYHGGADGYTF. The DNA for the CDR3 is TGCAGCGTTTATCACGGGGGTGCGGATGGCTACACCTTC.

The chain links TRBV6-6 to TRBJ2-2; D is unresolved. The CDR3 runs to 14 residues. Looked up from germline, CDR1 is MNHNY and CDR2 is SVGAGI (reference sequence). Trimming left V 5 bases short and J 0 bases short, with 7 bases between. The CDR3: CASSRRSNTGELFF. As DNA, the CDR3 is TGTGCCAGCAGTAGGAGATCGAACACCGGGGAGCTGTTTTTT.

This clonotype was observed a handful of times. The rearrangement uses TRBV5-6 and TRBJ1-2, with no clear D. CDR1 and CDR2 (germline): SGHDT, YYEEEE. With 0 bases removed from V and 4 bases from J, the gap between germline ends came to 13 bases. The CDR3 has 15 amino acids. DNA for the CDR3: TGTGCCAGCAGCTTGGCCAATTCAGCTAGCTATGGCTACACCTTC. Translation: CASSLANSASYGYTF.

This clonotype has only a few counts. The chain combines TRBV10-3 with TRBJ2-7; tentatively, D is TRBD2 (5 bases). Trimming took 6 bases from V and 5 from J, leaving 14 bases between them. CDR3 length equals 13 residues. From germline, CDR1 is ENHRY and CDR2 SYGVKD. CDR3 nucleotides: TGTGCCATCAGACCCGGGATGACCGACGAGCAGTACTTC. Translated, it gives CAIRPGMTDEQYF.

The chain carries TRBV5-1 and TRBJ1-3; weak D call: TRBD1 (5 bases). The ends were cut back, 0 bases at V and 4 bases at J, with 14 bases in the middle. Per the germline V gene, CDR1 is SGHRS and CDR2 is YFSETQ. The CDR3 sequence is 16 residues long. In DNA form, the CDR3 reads TGCGCCAGCAGCTTGGTCGGGGGTTACGCGGGAAACACCATATATTTT. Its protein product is CASSLVGGYAGNTIYF.

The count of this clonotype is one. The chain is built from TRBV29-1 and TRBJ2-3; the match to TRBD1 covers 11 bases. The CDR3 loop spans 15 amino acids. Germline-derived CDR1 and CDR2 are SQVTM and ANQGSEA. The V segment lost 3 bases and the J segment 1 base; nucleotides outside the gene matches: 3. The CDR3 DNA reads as TGCAGCGTTGACGAGGGACAGGGGGGCACAGATACGCAGTATTTT. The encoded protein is CSVDEGQGGTDTQYF.